This T cell receptor (beta chain) was documented in a study of T cell responses to AZD1222 COVID-19 vaccine. Germline V lookup: CDR1 SGHDT, CDR2 YYEEEE. After removal of 3 bases from V and 4 bases from J, the junction contained 9 bases not matched to a gene. The CDR3 length is 17 residues. Only in-frame clones appear in the TCRdb table, and some are missing; sequencing was by immunoSEQ multiplex PCR. The table shows around 180,000 clones, with 80% to 90% occurring only once. The sample was peripheral blood, taken on day 0 of AZD1222 vaccination. The chain combines TRBV5-6 with TRBJ2-7, with 14 bases that match TRBD2. This receptor was identified in an adult in good health. The CDR3 region has the DNA TGTGCCAGCAGCTACAAATGGGGACTAGCGGGAGCTTACGAGCAGTACTTC. Its translation: CASSYKWGLAGAYEQYF.